The text below deals with one T cell receptor (beta chain). This CDR3 is built from 15 residues. V trimming: 0 bases; J trimming: 12 bases; junction bases outside the gene matches: 8. Germline V gene data show CDR1 as MNHEY and CDR2 as SVGAGI. In the authors' methods: Nucleated cell counts were estimated from reference gene primer amplification. The method was immunoSEQ multiplex PCR; TCRdb's version includes in-frame clones alone and lacks a portion of them. V and J calls and clone size come straight from that table; D and trimming were deduced from the DNA. The sample shows about 150,000 clones, around four fifths of them seen only once. This sample is drawn from a study of blood T cell repertoires in COVID-19. Study summary: COVID-19 samples, acute and convalescent, were from the United States, Italy and Spain. PBMCs, B-cell-depleted T cells, or T cells were the source of the cDNA or gDNA that made up the material.

This sequence originates from a human donor in a cohort sampled during active COVID-19. Source material: peripheral blood. The gene calls are TRBV6-5 and TRBJ1-1, with 12 positions matching TRBD1. CDR3 sequence: CASSYSIGTGGETFF. The CDR3 DNA is TGTGCCAGCAGTTACTCGATTGGGACAGGGGGCGAAACTTTCTTT.